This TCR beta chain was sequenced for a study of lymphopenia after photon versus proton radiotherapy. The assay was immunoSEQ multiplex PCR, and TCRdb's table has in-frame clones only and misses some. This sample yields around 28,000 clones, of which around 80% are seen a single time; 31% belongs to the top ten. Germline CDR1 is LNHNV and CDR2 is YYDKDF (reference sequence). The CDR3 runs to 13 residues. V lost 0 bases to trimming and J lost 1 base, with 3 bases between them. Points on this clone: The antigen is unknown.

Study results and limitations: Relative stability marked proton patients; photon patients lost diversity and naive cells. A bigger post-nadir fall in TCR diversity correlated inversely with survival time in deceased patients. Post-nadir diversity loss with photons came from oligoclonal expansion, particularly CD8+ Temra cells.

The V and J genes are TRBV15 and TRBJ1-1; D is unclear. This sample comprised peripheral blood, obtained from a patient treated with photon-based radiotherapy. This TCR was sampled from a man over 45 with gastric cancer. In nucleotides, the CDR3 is TGTGCCACCAGCAGAGAGGGGAACACTGAAGCTTTCTTT. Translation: CATSREGNTEAFF.